Reported below is one TCR beta chain. Under the authors' procedure: Amplification with reference gene primers provided the estimates of nucleated cell counts. Only in-frame clones appear in the TCRdb table, and some are missing; sequencing was by immunoSEQ multiplex PCR. D and trimming come from the DNA, and the V and J calls and clone size come from that table. This repertoire shows approximately 200,000 clones, around nine tenths found once; its top ten account for approximately 6.2%. Per germline, CDR1 SGHTA and CDR2 FQGNSA. The V and J ends lost 6 bases and 4 bases, in that order; junction bases with no gene match: 15. The CDR3 contains 17 residues. The source of the sample is a study of blood T cell repertoires in COVID-19. Study information: Samples of COVID-19 (acute and convalescent) were obtained from the United States, Italy and Spain. Nucleic acid was either cDNA or gDNA, and it came from T cells, B-cell-depleted T cells, or PBMCs.

The source material was peripheral blood. The clonotype comes from a man aged 55-75 years who had recovered from COVID-19. The chain has TRBV7-2 and TRBJ2-3, with TRBD2 matching 8 bases. CDR3 sequence reads: CASRHPSGLPGPDTQYF. The DNA for the CDR3 is TGTGCCAGCAGACACCCTAGCGGGCTCCCCGGGCCAGATACGCAGTATTTT.